Sequencing of this TCR beta chain was carried out in a study of regulatory T cells in long-lasting Graves disease. The V end lost 5 bases, the J end lost 7 bases, and 10 bases lay between the germline ends. CDR1 and CDR2 from the germline V gene are MNHEY and SVGEGT. This CDR3 is 12 amino acids long. This sample's time point: newly diagnosed GD, antithyroid drugs for less than 3 months. Researchers made the TCR library from RNA that was extracted from PBMCs. A peripheral blood sample, around 8.6 milliliters in volume, was drawn into EDTA tubes. Researchers made TCR beta libraries by using iRepertoire HTBI primers and running Arm-PCR on CDR3 regions. TCRdb reprocessed the multiplex PCR reads with MiXCR, giving one entry per CDR3 protein. The sample holds about 620,000 distinct CDR3 sequences; 15% to 20% are singletons and the top ten take more than 15%. This clonotype was detected ten times or more.

These data were also filed under a second study, of T cells in Graves' hyperthyroidism and ophthalmopathy. That study adds: Researchers ran a first-round RT-PCR on the TCR CDR3 using the HTBI primer set.

V and J are TRBV6-2 or TRBV6-3 and TRBJ2-3; no firm D call. This receptor was obtained from a woman aged 30 to 39 with Graves disease. The source material was peripheral blood mononuclear cells (PBMCs), sampled at new diagnosis, from a patient treated with antithyroid drugs. The CDR3 sequence is CASSERPNTQYF. The CDR3 nucleotides are TGTGCCAGCAGTGAGAGGCCCAATACGCAGTATTTT.